These T cell receptor beta chains were read from a single sample in a study of blood T cell repertoires in COVID-19. Only in-frame clones appear in the TCRdb table, and some are missing; sequencing was by immunoSEQ multiplex PCR. In the table there are fewer than 90,000 clones, 90% to 95% of which are singletons. The sequencing sample was made of peripheral blood. The receptors shown here come from a human donor with active COVID-19. The donor label of this sample is uncertain. The CDR3 runs from the conserved cysteine through the conserved F or W. The D gene is left open where the match is weak. Clone size is shown for a subset of rows, as once, few, many or a class of expanded clone.

d_call	v_call	j_call	clone_size	cdr3_aa	cdr3_nt
-	TRBV14	TRBJ2-5	-	CASSHWRRGQETQYF	TGTGCCAGCAGCCACTGGAGGAGGGGCCAAGAGACCCAGTACTTC
-	TRBV7-9	TRBJ1-1	few	CASSSRTEAFF	TGTGCCAGCAGCTCCCGGACTGAAGCTTTCTTT
TRBD1	TRBV12-3/TRBV12-4	TRBJ2-3	few	CAIQGGRTDTQYF	TGTGCCATCCAAGGGGGCCGCACAGATACGCAGTATTTT
-	TRBV7-9	TRBJ2-7	-	CASSLVVGRTYEQYF	TGTGCCAGCAGCTTAGTTGTGGGCAGAACCTACGAGCAGTACTTC
TRBD2	TRBV2	TRBJ2-1	-	CASMRRTSGYSYNEQFF	TGTGCCAGCATGCGTCGGACTAGCGGCTACTCCTACAATGAGCAGTTCTTC
TRBD1	TRBV10-3	TRBJ1-4	-	CATGEGTGSEKLFF	TGTGCCACCGGGGAGGGGACAGGGAGCGAAAAACTGTTTTTT
-	TRBV5-5	TRBJ1-6	-	CASPRQRHLLSSYNSPLHF	TGTGCCAGCCCCCGACAACGACACCTCCTAAGCTCCTATAATTCACCCCTCCACTTT
-	TRBV29-1	TRBJ1-3	-	CSVEDRDQWNTIYF	TGCAGCGTTGAAGACAGGGATCAGTGGAACACCATATATTTT
-	TRBV10-3	TRBJ2-2	-	CAISESDISTGELFF	TGTGCCATCAGTGAGTCTGACATTTCCACCGGGGAGCTGTTTTTT
TRBD2	TRBV27	TRBJ2-7	-	CASSLRGGYEQYF	TGTGCCAGCAGTTTACGCGGGGGGTACGAGCAGTACTTC
TRBD1	TRBV5-6	TRBJ2-3	-	CASSFRQGQDTQYF	TGTGCCAGCAGCTTCCGACAGGGGCAAGATACGCAGTATTTT
TRBD2	TRBV27	TRBJ2-3	-	CASSSPGLASDTQYF	TGTGCCAGCAGTTCACCGGGACTAGCGTCAGATACGCAGTATTTT
-	TRBV15	TRBJ1-1	-	CATSRDNWGEGSFF	-
-	TRBV5-8	TRBJ1-3	-	CASSFGAGAGNTIYF	TGTGCCAGCAGCTTCGGGGCAGGGGCTGGAAACACCATATATTTT
TRBD1	TRBV7-9	TRBJ2-5	once	CASSSGTGGPETQYF	TGTGCCAGCAGCTCCGGGACAGGAGGGCCTGAGACCCAGTACTTC
TRBD1	TRBV5-1	TRBJ2-7	-	CASSLVGTGDIEQYF	TGCGCCAGCAGCTTGGTAGGGACAGGGGACATCGAGCAGTACTTC
-	TRBV19	TRBJ2-3	-	CASTPQGRGTDTQYF	TGTGCCAGTACTCCTCAGGGGCGCGGCACAGATACGCAGTATTTT
TRBD1	TRBV20-1	TRBJ1-1	-	CSASRDRENTEAFF	TGCAGTGCTAGTAGAGACAGGGAGAACACTGAAGCTTTCTTT
TRBD2	TRBV10-2	TRBJ2-3	-	CASSGDSGLADPDTQYF	TGCGCCAGCAGCGGGGATTCCGGACTAGCGGATCCAGATACGCAGTATTTT
-	TRBV11-3	TRBJ1-1	-	CASSPHARKNTEAFF	TGTGCCAGCAGCCCCCACGCGAGGAAGAACACTGAAGCTTTCTTT
-	TRBV7-9	TRBJ2-5	-	CASSLVPGLEGWETQYF	TGTGCCAGCAGCTTAGTACCGGGACTCGAGGGATGGGAGACCCAGTACTTC
-	TRBV2	TRBJ2-3	-	CASSEAMRGVSTDTQYF	TGTGCCAGCAGTGAAGCGATGCGCGGGGTCTCCACAGATACGCAGTATTTT
-	TRBV25-1	TRBJ2-5	-	CASSVGLETQYF	TGTGCCAGCAGTGTGGGGCTTGAGACCCAGTACTTC
-	TRBV3-1/TRBV3-2	TRBJ2-6	-	CASSPYFGQTLSGANVLTF	TGTGCCAGCAGCCCTTACTTCGGACAGACGCTCTCTGGGGCCAACGTCCTGACTTTC
TRBD1	TRBV30	TRBJ2-7	once	CAWSVYNRDRVFLGEQYF	TGTGCCTGGAGTGTATATAATAGGGACAGGGTTTTCCTCGGCGAGCAGTACTTC
TRBD1	TRBV25-1	TRBJ1-1	once	CASSAPTGALTEAFF	TGTGCCAGCAGTGCACCAACAGGGGCCCTCACTGAAGCTTTCTTT
-	TRBV27	TRBJ1-1	-	CASSPPTGSEAFF	TGTGCCAGCAGTCCGCCAACGGGGAGTGAAGCTTTCTTT
TRBD1	TRBV19	TRBJ2-7	-	CASSAYRGQLYPYEQYF	TGTGCCAGTAGTGCTTACAGGGGACAGCTTTACCCCTACGAGCAGTACTTC
TRBD2	TRBV20-1	TRBJ2-3	-	CSASASGRDTQYF	TGCAGTGCTAGTGCTAGCGGGAGAGATACGCAGTATTTT
-	TRBV9	TRBJ2-3	-	CASSPTQGRPTDTQYF	TGTGCCAGCAGTCCCACCCAGGGGAGACCAACAGATACGCAGTATTTT
-	TRBV12-3/TRBV12-4	TRBJ1-6	-	CASSLTKNSPLHF	TGTGCCAGCAGTCTGACAAAGAATTCACCCCTCCACTTT
TRBD2	TRBV19	TRBJ2-1	-	CASSIFTSGDNEQFF	TGTGCCAGTAGTATATTCACTAGCGGAGACAATGAGCAGTTCTTC
TRBD1	TRBV6-5	TRBJ2-7	-	CASSYSGTGRSEQYF	TGTGCCAGCAGTTACTCCGGGACAGGACGATCCGAGCAGTACTTC
-	TRBV6-6	TRBJ1-5	-	CASSYGLGGPGPQHF	TGTGCCAGCAGTTACGGGCTCGGGGGTCCCGGGCCCCAGCATTTT
-	TRBV5-8	TRBJ2-3	-	CASSFGVGTDTQYF	TGTGCCAGCAGCTTCGGGGTGGGCACAGATACGCAGTATTTT
-	TRBV2	TRBJ1-1	-	CASPWGQNTEAFF	TGTGCCAGCCCCTGGGGGCAGAACACTGAAGCTTTCTTT
-	TRBV5-1	TRBJ1-2	-	CASSSPGRIAGYTF	TGCGCCAGCAGTAGTCCAGGGAGGATTGCTGGCTACACCTTC
TRBD1	TRBV2	TRBJ1-2	-	CASSRDRGLLNYGYTF	TGTGCCAGCAGTCGGGACAGGGGGCTGCTTAACTATGGCTACACCTTC
TRBD2	TRBV2	TRBJ2-2	-	CATTRAASGAGELFF	TGTGCCACCACAAGGGCGGCTAGCGGGGCCGGGGAGCTGTTTTTT
TRBD1	TRBV5-4	TRBJ1-4	once	CASSFLGQGYATNEKLFF	TGTGCCAGCAGCTTCCTCGGACAGGGATATGCAACTAATGAAAAACTGTTTTTT
-	TRBV28	TRBJ2-7	-	CASLGWQGRNEQYF	TGTGCCAGCCTAGGATGGCAGGGGAGAAACGAGCAGTACTTC
TRBD2	TRBV6-1	TRBJ2-1	-	CASSEARGRGNEQFF	TGTGCCAGCAGTGAAGCTCGAGGGCGGGGGAATGAGCAGTTCTTC
TRBD2	TRBV7-8	TRBJ2-1	-	CASSWGLAGGRYNEQFF	TGTGCCAGCAGCTGGGGACTAGCGGGGGGCCGATACAATGAGCAGTTCTTC
TRBD2	TRBV10-1	TRBJ2-5	-	CASSEVQGPAGAQYF	TGCGCCAGCAGTGAGGTCCAGGGCCCCGCGGGGGCCCAGTACTTC
-	TRBV23-1	TRBJ1-6	-	CATIWASSYNSPLHF	TGCGCCACCATCTGGGCCAGCTCCTATAATTCACCCCTCCACTTT
TRBD2	TRBV6-5	TRBJ2-1	once	CASSSGTSGSYEQFF	TGTGCCAGCAGCTCCGGGACTAGCGGGAGTTATGAGCAGTTCTTC
TRBD1	TRBV28	TRBJ2-3	-	CASSSPGTGGFTDTQYF	TGTGCCAGCAGTAGCCCCGGGACAGGGGGTTTCACAGATACGCAGTATTTT
-	TRBV7-2	TRBJ1-1	once	CASSFPGVTEAFF	TGTGCCAGCAGCTTCCCGGGGGTCACTGAAGCTTTCTTT